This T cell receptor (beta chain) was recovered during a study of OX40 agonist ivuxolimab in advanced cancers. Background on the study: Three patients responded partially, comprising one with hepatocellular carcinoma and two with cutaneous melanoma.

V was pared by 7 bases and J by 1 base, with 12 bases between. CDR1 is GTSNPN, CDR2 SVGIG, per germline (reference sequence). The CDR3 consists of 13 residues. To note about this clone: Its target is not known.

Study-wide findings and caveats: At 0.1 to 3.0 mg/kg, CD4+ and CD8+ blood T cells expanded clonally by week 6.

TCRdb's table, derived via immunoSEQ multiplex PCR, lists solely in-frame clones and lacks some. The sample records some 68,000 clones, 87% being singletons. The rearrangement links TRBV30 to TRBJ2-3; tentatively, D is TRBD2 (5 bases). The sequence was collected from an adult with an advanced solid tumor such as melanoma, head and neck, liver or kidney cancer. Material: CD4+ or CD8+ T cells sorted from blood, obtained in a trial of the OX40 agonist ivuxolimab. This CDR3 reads CALTLGGTDTQYF. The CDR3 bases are TGTGCCTTAACCCTCGGGGGCACAGATACGCAGTATTTT.